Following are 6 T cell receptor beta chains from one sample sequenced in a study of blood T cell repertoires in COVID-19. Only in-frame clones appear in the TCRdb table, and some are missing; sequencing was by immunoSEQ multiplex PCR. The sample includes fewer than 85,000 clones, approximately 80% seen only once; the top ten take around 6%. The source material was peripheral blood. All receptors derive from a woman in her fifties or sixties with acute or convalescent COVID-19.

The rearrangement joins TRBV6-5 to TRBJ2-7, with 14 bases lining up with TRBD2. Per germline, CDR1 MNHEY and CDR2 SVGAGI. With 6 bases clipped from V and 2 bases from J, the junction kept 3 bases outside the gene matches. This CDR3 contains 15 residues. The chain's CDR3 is CASSSGLAGAYEQYF. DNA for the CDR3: TGTGCCAGCAGCTCGGGACTAGCGGGGGCCTACGAGCAGTACTTC.

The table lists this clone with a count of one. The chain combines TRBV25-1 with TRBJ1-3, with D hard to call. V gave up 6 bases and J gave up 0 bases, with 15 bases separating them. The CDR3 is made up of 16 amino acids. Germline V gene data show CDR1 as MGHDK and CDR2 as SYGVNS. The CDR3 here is CASSGRPRVSGNTIYF. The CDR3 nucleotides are TGTGCCAGCAGCGGCAGGCCCAGAGTCTCTGGAAACACCATATATTTT.

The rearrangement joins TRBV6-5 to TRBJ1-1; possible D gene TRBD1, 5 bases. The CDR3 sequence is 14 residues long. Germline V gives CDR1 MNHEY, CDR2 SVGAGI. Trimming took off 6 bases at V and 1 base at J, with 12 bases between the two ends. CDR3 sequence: CASRPSGQNTEAFF. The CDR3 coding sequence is TGTGCCAGCAGACCCTCCGGACAGAACACTGAAGCTTTCTTT.

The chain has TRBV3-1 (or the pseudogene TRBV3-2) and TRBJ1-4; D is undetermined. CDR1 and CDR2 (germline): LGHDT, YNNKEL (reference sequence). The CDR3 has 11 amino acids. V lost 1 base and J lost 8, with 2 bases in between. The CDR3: CASSQVEKLFF. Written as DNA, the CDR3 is TGTGCCAGCAGCCAAGTAGAAAAACTGTTTTTT.

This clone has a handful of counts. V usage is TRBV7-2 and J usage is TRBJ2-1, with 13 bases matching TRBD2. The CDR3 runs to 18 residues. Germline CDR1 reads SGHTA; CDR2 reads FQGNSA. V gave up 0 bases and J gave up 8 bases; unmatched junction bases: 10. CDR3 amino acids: CASSLALLAGGLGDEQFF. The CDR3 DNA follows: TGTGCCAGCAGCTTAGCCCTACTAGCGGGGGGGCTGGGTGATGAGCAGTTCTTC.

The CDR3 protein is CASSKVGCPARGHNEKLFF. CDR3 sequence (DNA): TGTGCCAGCAGCAAAGTTGGGTGCCCAGCCCGGGGACATAATGAAAAACTGTTTTTT. The rearrangement uses TRBV21-1 and TRBJ1-4; the D call in the table, TRBD1, was not verified against the DNA. TRBV21-1 is a pseudogene segment. The CDR3 has 19 amino acids.